What follows are 24 T cell receptor beta chains derived from one specimen sequenced in a study of T cells in Graves' hyperthyroidism and ophthalmopathy. The investigators amplified TCR beta CDR3 regions from RNA transcripts. Initially, a first-round RT-PCR of the TCR CDR3 employed the HTBI primer set. One entry per CDR3 protein, called by TCRdb with MiXCR from the multiplex PCR reads. The sample shows fewer than 900,000 distinct CDR3 sequences, roughly a sixth of them seen only once. Sequenced input: blood. The receptors originated from a woman in her 50s with Graves' hyperthyroidism that later progressed to Graves' ophthalmopathy.

V gene TRBV10-1 combines with J gene TRBJ2-3; no clear D. V was trimmed by 0 bases and J by 4 bases, leaving 5 bases between them. This CDR3 contains 13 residues. Germline-derived CDR1 and CDR2 are WNHNN and SYGVQD (reference sequence). In nucleotides, the CDR3 is TGCGCCAGCAGTGAGTCCACCCCAGATACGCAGTATTTT. The encoded protein is CASSESTPDTQYF.

The chain has TRBV19 and TRBJ1-4; D unclear. Germline V CDR1 and CDR2: LNHDA, SQIVND (reference sequence). The V end lost 6 bases, the J end lost 4 bases, and 12 bases lay between the germline ends. The CDR3 contains 14 residues. The CDR3 nucleotides are TGTGCCAGTAGCATGAATGCGTTTAATGAAAAACTGTTTTTT. The encoded protein is CASSMNAFNEKLFF.

In this sample, this clonotype turned up once. This could be a read error, since a much larger clone is one nucleotide away. The chain couples TRBV12-3 or TRBV12-4 to TRBJ2-7; D possibly corresponds to TRBD1 (5 bases). The CDR3 contains 14 residues. Trimming cost V 6 bases and J 4 bases, with 16 bases left between them. This CDR3 reads CASSPDMGRYEQYF. The CDR3 DNA reads TGTGCCAGCAGCCCGGACATGGGCCGATACGAGCAGTACTTC.

This clonotype was detected many times. The chain is built from TRBV18 and TRBJ2-5; TRBD1 or TRBD2 may be the D gene (5 bases each). Germline-derived CDR1 and CDR2 are KGHSH and LQKENI. The CDR3 spans 12 residues. V lost 4 bases to trimming and J lost 4 bases, with 7 bases between them. CDR3 bases: TGTGCCAGCTCACGTGGGGGAGAGACCCAGTACTTC. As protein: CASSRGGETQYF.

This clonotype was counted between two and nine times. This chain uses TRBV18 with TRBJ1-1; unclear D gene. Per the germline V gene, CDR1 is KGHSH and CDR2 is LQKENI. CDR3 length: 13 amino acids. V was clipped by 2 bases and J by 6 bases, with 10 bases between them. The CDR3 here is CASSPEGVAEAFF. In DNA, the CDR3 is TGTGCCAGCTCACCAGAGGGTGTTGCTGAAGCTTTCTTT.

The chain employs TRBV6-1 and TRBJ1-1; no clear D. Germline V CDR1 and CDR2: MNHNS, SASEGT. This CDR3 comprises 11 residues. The ends were cut back, 6 bases at V and 8 bases at J, with 10 bases in the middle. CDR3 DNA sequence: TGTGCCAGCAGAGCCCCGAGGGAAGCTTTCTTT. It yields the protein CASRAPREAFF.

This chain's CDR3 is CASSPGTSGLSSYNEQFF. CDR3 in DNA: TGTGCCAGCTCCCCCGGGACTAGCGGGTTAAGCTCCTACAATGAGCAGTTCTTC. This rearrangement joins TRBV18 to TRBJ2-1; TRBD2 matches at 12 bases. The J segment lost 0 bases and the V segment lost 6 bases, leaving 9 bases of the junction unmatched. Germline-derived CDR1 and CDR2 are KGHSH and LQKENI. CDR3 size: 18 residues.

This clonotype was found a few times. The rearrangement joins TRBV29-1 to TRBJ2-5; perhaps TRBD2 as D (6 bases). The CDR3 is 14 amino acids. Germline values: CDR1 SQVTM, CDR2 ANQGSEA. V was shortened by 6 bases and J by 0 bases, with 14 bases between the two germline ends. CDR3 sequence (DNA): TGCAGCGTCGACGGTAGCGGAGACCAAGAGACCCAGTACTTC. It specifies CSVDGSGDQETQYF.

This clonotype was counted ten times or more. CDR3 DNA: TGTGCCAGCAGTGAAATGAAGGAGAACACTGAAGCTTTCTTT. Amino acid sequence: CASSEMKENTEAFF. The genes are TRBV6-1 and TRBJ1-1; D gene ambiguous. V was pared by 2 bases and J by 1 base, with 8 bases between. Germline loops: CDR1 MNHNS, CDR2 SASEGT. The CDR3 sequence is 14 residues long.

The chain recombines TRBV7-8 with TRBJ2-3; 8 bases agree with TRBD2. The CDR3 sequence is 15 residues long. Germline trimming cut 0 bases from V and 5 bases from J; bases unmatched to any gene: 4. Germline V gene lookup returns CDR1 SGHVS and CDR2 FQNEAQ. The CDR3 DNA sequence: TGTGCCAGCAGCTTAGCCGGGGGGGCACGAGATACGCAGTATTTT. Residues: CASSLAGGARDTQYF.

V and J are TRBV20-1 and TRBJ1-5, with a possible D match to TRBD1 (5 bases). The ends were cut back, 6 bases at V and 0 bases at J, with 12 bases in the middle. This CDR3 spans 14 amino acids. Looked up from germline, CDR1 is DFQATT and CDR2 is SNEGSKA (reference sequence). CDR3 in DNA: TGCAGTGCACCGATGGGGGGTAGCAATCAGCCCCAGCATTTT. Its protein product is CSAPMGGSNQPQHF.

This sequence joins TRBV6-1 and TRBJ2-5, with D perhaps TRBD1 (5 bases). Germline V gives CDR1 MNHNS, CDR2 SASEGT. V dropped 10 bases and J dropped 5 bases, with 14 bases sitting between them. This CDR3 spans 12 amino acids. The chain's CDR3 is CATTTGAETQYF. The CDR3 nucleotides are TGTGCCACCACCACAGGTGCGGAGACCCAGTACTTC.

V and J are TRBV29-1 and TRBJ1-1; D uncertain. Germline CDR1 is SQVTM and CDR2 is ANQGSEA. The CDR3 covers 15 residues. The V end lost 3 bases, the J end lost 1 base, and 15 bases lay between the germline ends. The CDR3 nucleotides are TGCAGCGTTGAGAGTCCCAGCTGGGGGAACACTGAAGCTTTCTTT. Residues: CSVESPSWGNTEAFF.

This clonotype came up a few times. V gene TRBV2 combines with J gene TRBJ2-5, with TRBD2 as a possible D gene (7 bases). Germline lookup yields CDR1 SNHLY and CDR2 FYNNEI. This CDR3 is built from 14 residues. V lost 1 base to trimming and J lost 9 bases, with 15 bases between them. In DNA form, the CDR3 reads TGTGCCAGCAGTGAAGGAGGGGGGGGGCGGGCCCAGTACTTC. This translates into CASSEGGGGRAQYF. The entire variable domain, with the rest obtained from reference TRBV2 and TRBJ2-5, is as follows: EPEVTQTPSHQVTQMGQEVILRCVPISNHLYFYWYRQILGQKVEFLVSFYNNEISEKSEIFDDQFSVERPDGSNFTLKIRSTKLEDSAMYFCASSEGGGGRAQYFGPGTRLLVL.

This clonotype was recorded many times. In DNA, the CDR3 is TGTGCCTGGAGTGTAAGCCAGAGCTCCTACGAGCAGTACTTC. Encoded protein: CAWSVSQSSYEQYF. The chain has TRBV30 and TRBJ2-7; D is ambiguous. The CDR3 consists of 14 residues. Germline CDR1 is GTSNPN and CDR2 is SVGIG (reference sequence). V was trimmed by 0 bases and J by 0 bases, leaving 9 bases between them.

This clonotype has ten or more counts. The rearrangement links TRBV3-1 to TRBJ2-1; 9 bases agree with TRBD1. The V segment lost 3 bases and the J segment 2 bases; nucleotides outside the gene matches: 8. This CDR3 region has 17 residues. CDR1 and CDR2 (germline): LGHDT, YNNKEL (reference sequence). CDR3 in DNA: TGTGCCAGCAGCCACCACAGGGGGCCCACCCCCTACAATGAGCAGTTCTTC. Amino acids: CASSHHRGPTPYNEQFF.

This clonotype was seen more than once but under ten times. This sequence joins TRBV29-1 and TRBJ1-2; D uncertain. Germline assignment: CDR1 SQVTM and CDR2 ANQGSEA. This CDR3 is built from 12 residues. V was shortened by 5 bases and J by 4 bases, with 11 bases between the two germline ends. The CDR3 DNA sequence: TGCAGCGTTAGCGGAGCGTTCTATGGCTACACCTTC. Translating gives CSVSGAFYGYTF. Full variable domain (outside the CDR3, taken from reference TRBV29-1 and TRBJ1-2): SAVISQKPSRDICQRGTSLTIQCQVDSQVTMMFWYRQQPGQSLTLIATANQGSEATYESGFVIDKFPISRPNLTFSTLTVSNMSPEDSSIYLCSVSGAFYGYTFGSGTRLTVV.

This clonotype was seen at least ten times. The DNA of the CDR3 is TGTGCCAGCAGCTTAGGCCGGAACCACTTCGCCTACGAGCAGTACTTC. Translated, it gives CASSLGRNHFAYEQYF. The chain recombines TRBV7-2 with TRBJ2-7; D is unclear. The CDR3 runs to 16 residues. The germline gives CDR1 SGHTA, CDR2 FQGNSA. V was trimmed by 1 base and J by 2 bases, leaving 15 bases between them. The entire variable domain, with the rest obtained from reference TRBV7-2 and TRBJ2-7, is as follows: GAGVSQSPSNKVTEKGKDVELRCDPISGHTALYWYRQSLGQGLEFLIYFQGNSAPDKSGLPSDRFSAERTGGSVSTLTIQRTQQEDSAVYLCASSLGRNHFAYEQYFGPGTRLTVT.

The sample holds many counts of this clonotype. This sequence joins TRBV2 and TRBJ2-7; no clear D gene. The CDR3 covers 12 residues. Germline V gene sequence: CDR1 SNHLY, CDR2 FYNNEI. V lost 6 bases and J 0 bases, leaving 6 bases between the germline ends. CDR3 loop: CASRPDSYEQYF. The CDR3 nucleotides read TGTGCCAGCAGGCCGGACTCCTACGAGCAGTACTTC.

This clonotype was seen ten or more times. The rearrangement links TRBV11-2 to TRBJ2-3; maybe TRBD2 (6 bases). There are 13 residues in the CDR3. Looked up from germline, CDR1 is SGHAT and CDR2 is FQNNGV. Trimming cost V 0 bases and J 10 bases, with 11 bases left between them. The chain's CDR3 is CASSLDRRGPQYF. CDR3 sequence (DNA): TGTGCCAGCAGCTTAGATCGGCGGGGCCCGCAGTATTTT.

The genes are TRBV7-9 and TRBJ2-3; D ambiguous. Per the germline V gene, CDR1 is SEHNR and CDR2 is FQNEAQ (reference sequence). The CDR3 contains 14 residues. V lost 2 bases and J lost 8, with 14 bases in between. CDR3 sequence reads: CASSLTLGGRTQYF. Written as DNA, the CDR3 is TGTGCCAGCAGCTTAACCCTCGGCGGTCGTACGCAGTATTTT.

This clonotype has just a few counts. The rearrangement uses TRBV4-1 and TRBJ2-1, with D possibly being TRBD1 (6 bases). The V gene's germline CDR1 is MGHRA and CDR2 YSYEKL. The CDR3 runs to 14 residues. V was trimmed by 1 base and J by 4 bases, leaving 8 bases between them. The CDR3 DNA sequence: TGCGCCAGCAGCCAAGCCACAGGGTACAATGAGCAGTTCTTC. It translates to CASSQATGYNEQFF.

This clonotype was found a few times. The CDR3 DNA is TGTGCCAGCAGCGTTTTGAATTTGACGTCGTTCTTACCGGAGAAATACTATGGCTACACCTTC. As protein: CASSVLNLTSFLPEKYYGYTF. The chain couples TRBV9 to TRBJ1-2; D ambiguous. The V end lost 2 bases, the J end lost 3 bases, and 32 bases lay between the germline ends. The CDR3 spans 21 residues. CDR1 is SGDLS and CDR2 is YYNGEE in the germline V gene.

The J gene is TRBJ1-2, the V gene TRBV13; perhaps TRBD1 as D (6 bases). Deletions cut 3 bases from V and 2 bases from J, with 13 bases between. This CDR3 region has 15 residues. The V gene's germline CDR1 is PRHDT and CDR2 FYEKMQ (reference sequence). CDR3 nucleotide sequence: TGTGCCAGCAGCTTCCCCGGACAGCAGAACTATGGCTACACCTTC. It specifies CASSFPGQQNYGYTF. Complete variable domain (other parts from reference TRBV13 and TRBJ1-2): AAGVIQSPRHLIKEKRETATLKCYPIPRHDTVYWYQQGPGQDPQFLISFYEKMQSDKGSIPDRFSAQQFSDYHSELNMSSLELGDSALYFCASSFPGQQNYGYTFGSGTRLTVV.